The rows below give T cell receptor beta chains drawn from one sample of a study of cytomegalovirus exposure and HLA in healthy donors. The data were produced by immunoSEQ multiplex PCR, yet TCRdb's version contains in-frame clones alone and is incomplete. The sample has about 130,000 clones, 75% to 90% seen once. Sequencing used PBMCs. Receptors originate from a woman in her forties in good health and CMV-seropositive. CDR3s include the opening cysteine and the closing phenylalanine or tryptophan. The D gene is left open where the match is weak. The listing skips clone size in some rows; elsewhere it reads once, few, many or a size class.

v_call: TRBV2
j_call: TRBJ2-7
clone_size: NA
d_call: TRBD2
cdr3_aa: CASSPTSGGPREQYF
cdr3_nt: TGTGCCAGCAGCCCTACTAGCGGGGGGCCTCGGGAGCAGTACTTC

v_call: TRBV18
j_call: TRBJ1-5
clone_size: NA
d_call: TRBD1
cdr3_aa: CASSEGQVGNQPQHF
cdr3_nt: TGTGCCAGCTCGGAGGGACAGGTCGGCAATCAGCCCCAGCATTTT

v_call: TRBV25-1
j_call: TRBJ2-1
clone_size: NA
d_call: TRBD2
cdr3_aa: CASSESGGPYNEQFF
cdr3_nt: TGTGCCAGCAGTGAATCGGGGGGGCCCTACAATGAGCAGTTCTTC

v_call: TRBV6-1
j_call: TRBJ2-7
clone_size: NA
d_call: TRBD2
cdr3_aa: CASGGGTTYEQYF
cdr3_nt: TGTGCCAGCGGGGGGGGGACTACCTACGAGCAGTACTTC

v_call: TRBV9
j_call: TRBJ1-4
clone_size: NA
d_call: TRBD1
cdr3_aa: CASSERQGVSEKLFF
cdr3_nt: TGTGCCAGCAGCGAGCGACAGGGTGTTAGTGAAAAACTGTTTTTT

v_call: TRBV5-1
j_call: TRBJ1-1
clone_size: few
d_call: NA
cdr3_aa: CASSRRENTEAFF
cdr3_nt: TGCGCCAGCAGCAGGCGGGAGAACACTGAAGCTTTCTTT

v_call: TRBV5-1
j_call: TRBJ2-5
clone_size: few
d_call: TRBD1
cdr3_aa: CASSPMDRQTQETQYF
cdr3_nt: TGCGCCAGCAGCCCGATGGACAGGCAAACACAAGAGACCCAGTACTTC

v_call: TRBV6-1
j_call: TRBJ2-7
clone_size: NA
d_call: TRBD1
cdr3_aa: CASSETGTGVEQYF
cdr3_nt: TGTGCCAGCAGTGAGACCGGGACAGGGGTCGAGCAGTACTTC

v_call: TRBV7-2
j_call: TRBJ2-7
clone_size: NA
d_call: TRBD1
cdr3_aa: CASSLGDRGHEQYF
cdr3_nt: TGTGCCAGCAGCTTAGGGGACAGGGGCCACGAGCAGTACTTC

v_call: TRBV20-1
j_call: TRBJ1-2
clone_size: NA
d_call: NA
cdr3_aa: CSVGDAGGYTF
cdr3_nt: TGCAGTGTAGGCGACGCGGGAGGCTACACCTTC

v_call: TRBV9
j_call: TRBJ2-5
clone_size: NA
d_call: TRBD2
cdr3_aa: CASSALAGGPVVETQYF
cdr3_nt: TGTGCCAGCAGCGCCTTAGCGGGGGGGCCGGTCGTGGAGACCCAGTACTTC

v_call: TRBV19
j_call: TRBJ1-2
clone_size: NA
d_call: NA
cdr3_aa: CASSIFNPDRFYTF
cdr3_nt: TGTGCCAGTAGTATCTTCAACCCCGACAGATTCTACACCTTC

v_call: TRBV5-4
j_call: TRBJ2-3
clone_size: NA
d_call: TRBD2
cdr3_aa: CASSKGLAGAPCAQYF
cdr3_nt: TGTGCCAGCAGCAAGGGACTAGCGGGAGCCCCCTGTGCGCAGTATTTT

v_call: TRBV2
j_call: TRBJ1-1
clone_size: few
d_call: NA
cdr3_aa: CASIREGGTEAFF
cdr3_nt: TGTGCCAGCATTAGGGAGGGAGGCACTGAAGCTTTCTTT

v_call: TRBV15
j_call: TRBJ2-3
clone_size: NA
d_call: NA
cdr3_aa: CATSRESRGSSTDTQYF
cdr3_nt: TGTGCCACCAGCAGGGAGTCCCGCGGGTCAAGCACAGATACGCAGTATTTT

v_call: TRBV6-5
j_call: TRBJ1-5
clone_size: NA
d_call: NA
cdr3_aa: CASSPDRGGQPQHF
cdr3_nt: TGTGCCAGCAGTCCGGACAGAGGCGGTCAGCCCCAGCATTTT

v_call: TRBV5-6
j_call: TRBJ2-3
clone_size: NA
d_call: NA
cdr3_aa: CASSLDSGLGTDTQYF
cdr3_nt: TGTGCCAGCAGCTTGGATAGCGGACTTGGCACAGATACGCAGTATTTT

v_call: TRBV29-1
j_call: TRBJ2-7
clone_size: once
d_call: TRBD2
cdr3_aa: CSGGRERETIYEQYF
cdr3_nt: TGCAGCGGGGGACGGGAGCGGGAGACCATCTACGAGCAGTACTTC

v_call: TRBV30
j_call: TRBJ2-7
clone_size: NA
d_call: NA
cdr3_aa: CAFLQGGYEQYF
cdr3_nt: TGTGCCTTCTTACAGGGTGGCTACGAGCAGTACTTC

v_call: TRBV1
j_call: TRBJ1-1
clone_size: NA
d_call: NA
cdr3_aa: CTSSRDSYTEAFF
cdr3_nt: TGCACCAGCAGCCGGGACAGTTACACTGAAGCTTTCTTT

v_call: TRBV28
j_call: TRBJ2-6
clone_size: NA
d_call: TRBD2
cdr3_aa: CASSATLLASGANVLTF
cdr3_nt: TGTGCCAGCAGCGCCACCTTACTAGCGTCCGGGGCCAACGTCCTGACTTTC

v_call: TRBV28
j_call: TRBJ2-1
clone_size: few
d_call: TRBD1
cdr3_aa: CAATGSRNEQFF
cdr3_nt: TGTGCCGCGACAGGGAGTAGGAATGAGCAGTTCTTC

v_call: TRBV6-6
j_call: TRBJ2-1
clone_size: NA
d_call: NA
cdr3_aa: CASSRGGDPNNEQFF
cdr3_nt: TGTGCCAGCAGTCGAGGAGGGGATCCTAATAATGAGCAGTTCTTC

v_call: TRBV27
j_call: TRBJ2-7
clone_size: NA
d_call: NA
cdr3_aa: CASSKGVDNYEQYF
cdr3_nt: TGTGCCAGCAGTAAAGGGGTCGACAACTACGAGCAGTACTTC

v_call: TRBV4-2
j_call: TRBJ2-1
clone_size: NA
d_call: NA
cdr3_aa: CASSLLPNEQFF
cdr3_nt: TGTGCCAGCAGCCTACTACCGAATGAGCAGTTCTTC

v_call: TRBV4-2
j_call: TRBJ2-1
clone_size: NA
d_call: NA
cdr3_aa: CASSQDSRLAHNEQFF
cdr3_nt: TGTGCCAGCAGCCAAGATTCCCGGCTAGCACACAATGAGCAGTTCTTC

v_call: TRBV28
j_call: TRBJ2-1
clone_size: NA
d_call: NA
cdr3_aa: CASSPGPREQFF
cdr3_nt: TGTGCCAGCAGTCCCGGTCCCCGAGAGCAGTTCTTC

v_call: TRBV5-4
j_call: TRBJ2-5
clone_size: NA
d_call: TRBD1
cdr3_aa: CASSSKDRYQETQYF
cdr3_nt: TGTGCCAGCAGCAGCAAGGACAGGTACCAAGAGACCCAGTACTTC

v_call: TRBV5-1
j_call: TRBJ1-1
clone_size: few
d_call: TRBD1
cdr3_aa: CASSLDGQGVTEAFF
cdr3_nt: TGCGCCAGCAGCTTGGACGGACAGGGAGTCACTGAAGCTTTCTTT

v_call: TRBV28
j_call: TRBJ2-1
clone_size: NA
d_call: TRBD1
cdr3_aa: CASSIMTGVPSEQFF
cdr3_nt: TGTGCCAGCAGTATTATGACAGGGGTTCCTAGTGAGCAGTTCTTC